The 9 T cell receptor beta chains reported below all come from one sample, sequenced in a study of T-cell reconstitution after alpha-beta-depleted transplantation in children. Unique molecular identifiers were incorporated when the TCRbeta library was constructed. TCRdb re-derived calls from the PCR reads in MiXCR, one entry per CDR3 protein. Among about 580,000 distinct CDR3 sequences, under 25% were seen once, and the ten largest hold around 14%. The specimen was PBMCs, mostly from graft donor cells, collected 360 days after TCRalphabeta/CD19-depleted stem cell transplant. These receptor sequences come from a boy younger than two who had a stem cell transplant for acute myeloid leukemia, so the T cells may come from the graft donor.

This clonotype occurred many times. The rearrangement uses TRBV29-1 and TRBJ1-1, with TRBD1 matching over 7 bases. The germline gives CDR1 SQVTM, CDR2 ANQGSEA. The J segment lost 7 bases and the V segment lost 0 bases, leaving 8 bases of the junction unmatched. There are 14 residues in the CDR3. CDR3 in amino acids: CSVEERWQGDEAFF. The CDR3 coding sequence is TGCAGCGTTGAAGAAAGGTGGCAGGGGGATGAAGCTTTCTTT.

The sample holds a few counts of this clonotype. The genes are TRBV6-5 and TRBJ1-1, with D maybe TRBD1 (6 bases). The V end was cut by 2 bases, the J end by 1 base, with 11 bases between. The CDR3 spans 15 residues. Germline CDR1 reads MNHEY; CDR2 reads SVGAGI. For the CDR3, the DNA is TGTGCCAGCAGTTACGGGAAACAGGGGAACACTGAAGCTTTCTTT. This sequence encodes CASSYGKQGNTEAFF.

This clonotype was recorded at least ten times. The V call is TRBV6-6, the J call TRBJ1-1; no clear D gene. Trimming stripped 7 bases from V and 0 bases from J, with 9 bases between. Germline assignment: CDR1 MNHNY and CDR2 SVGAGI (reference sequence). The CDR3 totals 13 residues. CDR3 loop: CASKRGLNTEAFF. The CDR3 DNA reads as TGTGCCAGCAAACGAGGATTGAACACTGAAGCTTTCTTT.

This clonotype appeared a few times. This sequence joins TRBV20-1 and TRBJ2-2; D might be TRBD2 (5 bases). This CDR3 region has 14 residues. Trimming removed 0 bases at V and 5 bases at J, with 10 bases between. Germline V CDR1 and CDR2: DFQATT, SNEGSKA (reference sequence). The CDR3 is CSARDWTGTGELFF. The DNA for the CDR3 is TGCAGTGCTAGAGATTGGACTGGGACCGGGGAGCTGTTTTTT.

The CDR3 region is CSVAGKGSSNEKLFF. The CDR3 DNA follows: TGCAGCGTTGCGGGGAAGGGTAGTTCTAATGAAAAACTGTTTTTT. The J gene is TRBJ1-4, the V gene TRBV29-1; D unclear. In germline, CDR1 is SQVTM, CDR2 ANQGSEA. The CDR3 spans 15 residues. Deletions cut 4 bases from V and 3 bases from J, with 15 bases between.

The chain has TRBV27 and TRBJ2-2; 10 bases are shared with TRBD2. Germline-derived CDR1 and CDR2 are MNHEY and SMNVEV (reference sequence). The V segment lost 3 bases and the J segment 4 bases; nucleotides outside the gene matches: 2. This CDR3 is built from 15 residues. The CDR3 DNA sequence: TGTGCCAGCAGTTTGAGACTAGCGGGCACCGGGGAGCTGTTTTTT. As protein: CASSLRLAGTGELFF.

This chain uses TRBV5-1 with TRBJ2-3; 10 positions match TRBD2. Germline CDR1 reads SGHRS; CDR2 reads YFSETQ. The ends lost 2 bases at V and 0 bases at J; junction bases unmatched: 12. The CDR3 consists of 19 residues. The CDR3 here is CASSFLAGGRPTSTDTQYF. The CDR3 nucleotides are TGCGCCAGCAGCTTTTTAGCGGGGGGCAGGCCCACGAGCACAGATACGCAGTATTTT.

The CDR3 bases are TGTGCCAGCAGGCGGACAGGGAGCACTGAAGCTTTCTTT. It translates to CASRRTGSTEAFF. The rearrangement uses TRBV7-9 and TRBJ1-1; 8 bases are shared with TRBD1. The V gene end was trimmed by 6 bases and the J gene end by 4 bases; junction bases not matched to a gene: 4. Per the germline V gene, CDR1 is SEHNR and CDR2 is FQNEAQ (reference sequence). The CDR3 length is 13 residues.

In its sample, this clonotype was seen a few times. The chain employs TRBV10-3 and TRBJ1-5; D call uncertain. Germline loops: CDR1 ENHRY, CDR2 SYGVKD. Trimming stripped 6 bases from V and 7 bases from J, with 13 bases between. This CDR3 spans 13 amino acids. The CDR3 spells CAIRADPGQPQHF. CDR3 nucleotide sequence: TGTGCCATCAGGGCAGATCCTGGGCAGCCCCAGCATTTT.